This T cell receptor (beta chain) was documented in a study of cytomegalovirus exposure and HLA in healthy donors. Study-level points and caveats: When analyzed later, a missense DCLRE1C variant was found to be linked to TCR beta V- and J-gene trimming.

A remark on this clone: Its specificity is not known.

Use of 60 Vbeta and 13 Jbeta primers characterized the PCR. Repertoires were generated with immunoSEQ multiplex PCR, while TCRdb's copy carries only in-frame clones and drops some. The repertoire includes around 90,000 clones, more than 75% of them detected once, and 8% to 10% sits in the top ten. The germline V gene has CDR1 SGHVT and CDR2 SQSDAQ. V gave up 3 bases and J gave up 2 bases; unmatched junction bases: 14. The CDR3 runs 19 residues. This clonotype was obtained from a man aged 30 to 45 in good health and CMV-seropositive. The sequencing sample was made of PBMCs. The J gene is TRBJ2-4, the V gene TRBV7-4; 9 nucleotides align to TRBD1. CDR3 DNA: TGTGCCAGCAGCTTCAGAGGGGTACAGGGGGCAAGGTCCAAAAACATTCAGTACTTC. Amino acids: CASSFRGVQGARSKNIQYF.